These 26 T cell receptor beta chains originate from one sample sequenced in a study of PD-1 blockade in classical Hodgkin lymphoma. Time point denoted: cycle 4 day 1 (C4D1), after 6 weeks of nivolumab. After autologous stem cell transplantation all patients relapsed, and prior brentuximab vedotin exposure differed between cohorts. Produced via immunoSEQ multiplex PCR; TCRdb's table is partial and in-frame only. The sample gives some 93,000 clones, just under 80% of which show up once; 9.4% is in the top ten. This specimen was peripheral blood mononuclear cells (PBMCs), taken before the fourth cycle of nivolumab. The origin of the receptors is a human donor with classical Hodgkin lymphoma.

This clone came up a few times. The rearrangement joins TRBV15 to TRBJ2-1; D gene ambiguous. In germline, CDR1 is LNHNV, CDR2 YYDKDF (reference sequence). The CDR3 length is 12 residues. The ends were cut back, 1 base at V and 8 bases at J, with 6 bases in the middle. The CDR3 protein is CATSRGGDEQFF. The CDR3 DNA sequence: TGTGCCACCAGCAGAGGTGGGGATGAGCAGTTCTTC. Full variable domain (remainder filled in from reference TRBV15 and TRBJ2-1): DAMVIQNPRYQVTQFGKPVTLSCSQTLNHNVMYWYQQKSSQAPKLLFHYYDKDFNNEADTPDNFQSRRPNTSFCFLDIRSPGLGDTAMYLCATSRGGDEQFFGPGTRLTVL.

CDR3 DNA sequence: TGTGCCAGCAGCTTTACAGGGTTGAACACTGAAGCTTTCTTT. It specifies CASSFTGLNTEAFF. The chain combines TRBV7-2 with TRBJ1-1, with D perhaps TRBD1 (6 bases). This CDR3 has 14 amino acids. The germline gives CDR1 SGHTA, CDR2 FQGNSA. Trimming shortened V by 3 bases and J by 0 bases, and 8 bases separated the two germline ends.

This clone was recorded only once. The chain uses TRBV6-5 and TRBJ2-7; 9 bases are shared with TRBD2. The CDR3 contains 15 residues. Germline V CDR1 and CDR2: MNHEY, SVGAGI. Trimming at V came to 6 bases and at J to 2 bases, leaving 8 bases not matched to a gene. The CDR3 coding sequence is TGTGCCAGCAGGACAACTAGCGGGCCGCCCTACGAGCAGTACTTC. Amino acids: CASRTTSGPPYEQYF.

This clone was seen many times. The gene calls are TRBV2 and TRBJ1-3; D possibly corresponds to TRBD1 (6 bases). Trimming took 7 bases from V and 4 from J, leaving 14 bases between them. This CDR3 region has 14 residues. CDR1 SNHLY and CDR2 FYNNEI come from the germline V gene. The chain's CDR3 is CASTGDIGGNTIYF. The CDR3 DNA sequence: TGTGCCAGCACCGGGGACATTGGAGGAAACACCATATATTTT. Looking up the rest from reference TRBV2 and TRBJ1-3 gives the full variable domain: EPEVTQTPSHQVTQMGQEVILRCVPISNHLYFYWYRQILGQKVEFLVSFYNNEISEKSEIFDDQFSVERPDGSNFTLKIRSTKLEDSAMYFCASTGDIGGNTIYFGEGSWLTVV.

The chain has TRBV27 and TRBJ2-1, with TRBD2 matching over 8 bases. The length of the CDR3 is 15 residues. The germline gives CDR1 MNHEY, CDR2 SMNVEV (reference sequence). J gave up 7 bases and V 4 bases, and 9 bases lay outside the gene matches. The CDR3 DNA reads as TGTGCCAGCAGTTCCCCGGGGGGGCCCCATAATGAGCAGTTCTTC. Translated, it gives CASSSPGGPHNEQFF.

The chain couples TRBV19 to TRBJ2-7; 8 bases map to TRBD1. CDR3 size: 15 residues. V lost 5 bases to trimming and J lost 0 bases; unmatched junction nucleotides: 6. In germline, CDR1 is LNHDA, CDR2 SQIVND (reference sequence). The CDR3 region has the DNA TGTGCCAGTAGTCTAGGACAGGGTCTCTCCTACGAGCAGTACTTC. It translates to CASSLGQGLSYEQYF.

The chain recombines TRBV18 with TRBJ2-1, with TRBD2 identical over 8 bases. Germline CDR1 is KGHSH and CDR2 is LQKENI. The CDR3 has 15 amino acids. With V trimmed by 3 bases and J by 3 bases, 4 bases remained unmatched. This CDR3 reads CASSPETSDYNEQFF. As DNA, the CDR3 is TGTGCCAGCTCACCTGAGACTAGCGACTACAATGAGCAGTTCTTC. Looking up the rest from reference TRBV18 and TRBJ2-1 gives the full variable domain: NAGVMQNPRHLVRRRGQEARLRCSPMKGHSHVYWYRQLPEEGLKFMVYLQKENIIDESGMPKERFSAEFPKEGPSILRIQQVVRGDSAAYFCASSPETSDYNEQFFGPGTRLTVL.

This chain joins TRBV28 and TRBJ2-5; 7 bases line up with TRBD2. V lost 4 bases and J lost 1; bases outside the gene matches: 6. This CDR3 has 15 residues. The germline V gene has CDR1 MDHEN and CDR2 SYDVKM. In DNA, the CDR3 is TGTGCCAGCAGTTGGAGACCTAGCGGCCAAGAGACCCAGTACTTC. It encodes CASSWRPSGQETQYF. The variable domain in full, completed from reference TRBV28 and TRBJ2-5, reads DVKVTQSSRYLVKRTGEKVFLECVQDMDHENMFWYRQDPGLGLRLIYFSYDVKMKEKGDIPEGYSVSREKKERFSLILESASTNQTSMYLCASSWRPSGQETQYFGPGTRLLVL.

A single count supports this clone. This chain links TRBV4-1 with TRBJ1-4; D gene uncertain. The CDR3 has 18 amino acids. Looked up from germline, CDR1 is MGHRA and CDR2 is YSYEKL. Trimming shortened V by 0 bases and J by 5 bases, and 19 bases separated the two germline ends. The CDR3 bases are TGCGCCAGCAGCCAAGATCCGGGTCTCCCAGGCCCAAATGAAAAACTGTTTTTT. It is translated as CASSQDPGLPGPNEKLFF.

The chain combines TRBV9 with TRBJ2-2; D not resolved. Trimming pared 0 bases from V and 2 bases from J, leaving 11 bases between. Germline CDR1 SGDLS, CDR2 YYNGEE. CDR3 length: 16 residues. The CDR3 region is CASSVESGYNTGELFF. CDR3 DNA sequence: TGTGCCAGCAGCGTAGAATCCGGATACAACACCGGGGAGCTGTTTTTT.

The chain is built from TRBV6-6 and TRBJ2-7; TRBD1 agrees at 7 bases. J was trimmed by 2 bases and V by 2 bases; bases with no gene match: 3. This CDR3 region has 14 residues. The germline gives CDR1 MNHNY, CDR2 SVGAGI (reference sequence). The CDR3 DNA reads as TGTGCCAGCAGTTACGCCGGGACAGCCTACGAGCAGTACTTC. It translates to CASSYAGTAYEQYF.

The chain couples TRBV11-1 to TRBJ2-7; D could derive from TRBD1 or TRBD2 (5 bases each). CDR1 is SGHAT and CDR2 is FQDESV in the germline V gene (reference sequence). This CDR3 has 17 residues. The germline V and J ends were trimmed by 4 bases and 2 bases, with 21 bases remaining between them. The CDR3 DNA sequence: TGTGCCAGCAGCTCAGGTGTCGGGCAGGGACCAACCTACGAGCAGTACTTC. Its protein product is CASSSGVGQGPTYEQYF. The full variable domain, rest sourced from reference TRBV11-1 and TRBJ2-7, is EAEVAQSPRYKITEKSQAVAFWCDPISGHATLYWYRQILGQGPELLVQFQDESVVDDSQLPKDRFSAERLKGVDSTLKIQPAELGDSAMYLCASSSGVGQGPTYEQYFGPGTRLTVT.

This chain uses TRBV23-1 with TRBJ2-2; D remains ambiguous. TRBV23-1 is given ORF status, its function remaining uncertain. CDR3 length: 12 residues. The V end was cut by 4 bases, the J end by 3 bases, with 3 bases between. The CDR3 sequence is CASSRDTGELFF. As DNA, the CDR3 is TGCGCCAGCAGTCGGGACACCGGGGAGCTGTTTTTT.

Details on this clone: The junction and the germline gene differ at one end; a read error may be behind it. The rearrangement joins TRBV5-1 to TRBJ2-7; 13 nucleotides align to TRBD2. Germline V CDR1 and CDR2: SGHRS, YFSETQ. This CDR3 region has 14 residues. CDR3 region: CASSRGLAGVEQYF. The CDR3 DNA is TGTGCCAGCAGCCGAGGACTAGCGGGAGTCGAGCAGTACTTC.

This clone was counted a single time. The V gene is TRBV18, the J gene TRBJ1-2, with a weak D call TRBD1 (5 bases). Germline V CDR1 and CDR2: KGHSH, LQKENI. V lost 3 bases and J 5 bases, leaving 16 bases between the germline ends. The CDR3 sequence is 15 residues long. Here the CDR3 reads CASSPYWGVRYGYTF. CDR3 bases: TGTGCCAGCTCACCCTATTGGGGGGTGCGTTATGGCTACACCTTC.

Remarks on this clone: One end of the junction fails to match germline, which may point to a read error. The V and J genes are TRBV5-1 and TRBJ2-2; 10 bases are shared with TRBD2. Germline V CDR1 and CDR2: SGHRS, YFSETQ. This CDR3 has 15 residues. CDR3 region: CASSLTSGNPGELFF. CDR3 DNA sequence: TGCGCCAGCAGCTTGACTAGCGGGAACCCCGGGGAGCTGTTTTTT.

The chain combines TRBV4-2 with TRBJ1-5; 8 bases agree with TRBD1. Trimming took 4 bases from V and 3 from J; bases not matched to a gene: 11. Germline CDR1 is LGHNA and CDR2 is YNFKEQ. There are 17 residues in the CDR3. The DNA of the CDR3 is TGTGCCAGCAGCCTTGGACAGGGTGGTATTGTCAATCAGCCCCAGCATTTT. It specifies CASSLGQGGIVNQPQHF.

The chain joins TRBV11-3 to TRBJ2-3; the D is unclear. Germline V gene lookup returns CDR1 SGHNT and CDR2 YENEEA. This CDR3 has 14 residues. V was shortened by 0 bases and J by 2 bases, with 6 bases between the two germline ends. CDR3 bases: TGTGCCAGCAGCTTAGATTTCCCCACAGATACGCAGTATTTT. Translation gives CASSLDFPTDTQYF.

The CDR3: CASSPGTEAFF. DNA of the CDR3: TGTGCCAGCAGTCCGGGGACTGAAGCTTTCTTT. The gene calls are TRBV2 and TRBJ1-1; D is uncertain. Trimming took 5 bases from V and 5 from J, leaving 6 bases between them. Germline V CDR1 and CDR2: SNHLY, FYNNEI. The CDR3 has 11 residues.

The chain joins TRBV28 to TRBJ1-2, with 7 bases fitting TRBD1. J lost 4 bases, V lost 3 bases, and 11 bases had no gene match. This CDR3 region has 16 residues. Germline V gene data show CDR1 as MDHEN and CDR2 as SYDVKM. The CDR3 loop is CASSLGNDRVGYGYTF. The CDR3 DNA is TGTGCCAGCAGTTTGGGGAACGACAGGGTTGGCTATGGCTACACCTTC.

The chain couples TRBV5-1 to TRBJ1-5, with 9 positions matching TRBD1. The CDR3 runs 16 residues. V dropped 0 bases and J dropped 0; count of bases not matched to a gene: 1. Germline lookup yields CDR1 SGHRS and CDR2 YFSETQ. The CDR3 loop reads CASSLGTGDSNQPQHF. The DNA for the CDR3 is TGCGCCAGCAGCTTGGGGACAGGGGATAGCAATCAGCCCCAGCATTTT.

The rearrangement uses TRBV18 and TRBJ1-2; 8 bases map to TRBD1. J lost 6 bases, V lost 3 bases, and 6 bases had no gene match. The germline V gene encodes CDR1 KGHSH and CDR2 LQKENI. The CDR3 has 14 amino acids. CDR3 loop: CASSPGQGIDGYTF. CDR3 bases: TGTGCCAGCTCACCCGGACAGGGAATAGATGGCTACACCTTC.

The V and J genes are TRBV4-2 and TRBJ2-2, with a possible D match to TRBD2 (5 bases). The V gene's germline CDR1 is LGHNA and CDR2 YNFKEQ. V lost 0 bases to trimming and J lost 2 bases, with 10 bases between them. The CDR3 spans 16 residues. For the CDR3, the DNA is TGTGCCAGCAGCCAAGAAGTGGCTAGCAACACCGGGGAGCTGTTTTTT. Amino acid sequence: CASSQEVASNTGELFF.

This chain uses TRBV4-1 with TRBJ1-2, with D hard to call. The germline gives CDR1 MGHRA, CDR2 YSYEKL. The CDR3 has 16 amino acids. V was shortened by 1 base and J by 8 bases, with 20 bases between the two germline ends. CDR3 loop: CASSQVAHIAYGGYTF. For the CDR3, the DNA is TGCGCCAGCAGCCAAGTGGCCCACATAGCCTATGGGGGCTACACCTTC.

There are a few counts of this clone. V and J are TRBV10-3 and TRBJ1-2; D is unclear. Germline CDR1 is ENHRY and CDR2 is SYGVKD. V lost 2 bases and J lost 2, with 6 bases in between. This CDR3 has 13 amino acids. Here the CDR3 reads CAISERGNYGYTF. Here the CDR3 DNA reads TGTGCCATCAGTGAGCGGGGAAACTATGGCTACACCTTC.

The chain combines TRBV7-3 with TRBJ2-1, with TRBD2 matching over 13 bases. The CDR3 has 15 residues. Germline lookup yields CDR1 SGHTA and CDR2 FQGTGA. Trimming removed 3 bases from V and 4 bases from J; junction bases left unmatched: 0. CDR3 residues: CASSLGLAGYNEQFF. CDR3 bases: TGTGCCAGCAGCTTGGGACTAGCGGGATACAATGAGCAGTTCTTC.